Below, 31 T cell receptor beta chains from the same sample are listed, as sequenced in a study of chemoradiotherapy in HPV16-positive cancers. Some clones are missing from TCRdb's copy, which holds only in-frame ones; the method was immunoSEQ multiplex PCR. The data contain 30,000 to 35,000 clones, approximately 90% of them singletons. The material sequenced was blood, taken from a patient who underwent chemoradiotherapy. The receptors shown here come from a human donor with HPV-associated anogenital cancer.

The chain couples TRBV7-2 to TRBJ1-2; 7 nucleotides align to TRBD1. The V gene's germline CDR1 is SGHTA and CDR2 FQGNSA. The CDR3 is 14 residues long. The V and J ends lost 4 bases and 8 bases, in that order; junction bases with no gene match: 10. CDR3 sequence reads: CASSSDRLQGGYTF. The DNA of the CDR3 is TGTGCCAGCAGCTCGGACAGGCTCCAAGGGGGCTACACCTTC.

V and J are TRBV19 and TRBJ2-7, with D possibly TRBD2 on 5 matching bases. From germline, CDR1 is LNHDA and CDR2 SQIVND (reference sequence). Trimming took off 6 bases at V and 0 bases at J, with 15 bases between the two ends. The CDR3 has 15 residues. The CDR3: CASSTIEGLSYEQYF. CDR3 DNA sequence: TGTGCCAGTAGCACCATTGAGGGTCTCTCCTACGAGCAGTACTTC.

CDR3 nucleotides: TGTGCCAGCAGTGGGGGGACTAGCGACATTCAGTACTTC. Encoded protein: CASSGGTSDIQYF. The chain uses TRBV2 and TRBJ2-4, with 10 bases matching TRBD2. Germline trimming cut 4 bases from V and 8 bases from J; bases unmatched to any gene: 2. CDR1 and CDR2 (germline): SNHLY, FYNNEI. This CDR3 is built from 13 residues.

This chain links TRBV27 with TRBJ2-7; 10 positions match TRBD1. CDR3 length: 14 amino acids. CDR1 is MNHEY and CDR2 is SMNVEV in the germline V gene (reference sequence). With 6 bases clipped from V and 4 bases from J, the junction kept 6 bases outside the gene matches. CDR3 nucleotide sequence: TGTGCCAGCAGCTACCGGGACAGGGGATACGAGCAGTACTTC. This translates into CASSYRDRGYEQYF.

CDR3 sequence reads: CASSPYSTVSGANVLTF. CDR3 coding DNA: TGTGCCAGTAGTCCTTACTCGACTGTTAGTGGGGCCAACGTCCTGACTTTC. The chain combines TRBV19 with TRBJ2-6, with D unclear. V gave up 5 bases and J gave up 3 bases, with 17 bases separating them. CDR3 length: 17 amino acids. CDR1 is LNHDA, CDR2 SQIVND, per germline (reference sequence).

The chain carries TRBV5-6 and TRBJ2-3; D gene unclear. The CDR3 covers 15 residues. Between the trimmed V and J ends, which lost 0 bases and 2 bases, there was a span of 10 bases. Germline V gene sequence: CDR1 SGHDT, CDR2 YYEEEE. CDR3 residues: CASSLAVSYTDTQYF. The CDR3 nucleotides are TGTGCCAGCAGCTTGGCCGTCAGTTACACAGATACGCAGTATTTT.

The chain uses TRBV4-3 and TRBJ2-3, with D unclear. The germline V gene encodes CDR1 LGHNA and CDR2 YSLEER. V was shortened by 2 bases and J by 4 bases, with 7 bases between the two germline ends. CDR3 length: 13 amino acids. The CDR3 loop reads CASSQRPPDTQYF. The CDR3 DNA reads TGCGCCAGCAGCCAACGCCCTCCAGATACGCAGTATTTT.

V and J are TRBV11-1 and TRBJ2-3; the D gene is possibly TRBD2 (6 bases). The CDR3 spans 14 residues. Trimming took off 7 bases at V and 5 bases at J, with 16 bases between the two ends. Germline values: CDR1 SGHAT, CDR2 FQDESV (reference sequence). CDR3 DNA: TGTGCCAGCACCCGGGACTCCCGGAGAGATACGCAGTATTTT. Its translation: CASTRDSRRDTQYF.

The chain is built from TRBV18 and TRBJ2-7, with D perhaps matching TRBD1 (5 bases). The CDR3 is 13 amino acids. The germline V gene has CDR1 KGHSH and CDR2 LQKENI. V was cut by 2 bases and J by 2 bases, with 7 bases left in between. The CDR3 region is CASSPATAYEQYF. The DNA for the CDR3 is TGTGCCAGCTCACCAGCGACAGCCTACGAGCAGTACTTC.

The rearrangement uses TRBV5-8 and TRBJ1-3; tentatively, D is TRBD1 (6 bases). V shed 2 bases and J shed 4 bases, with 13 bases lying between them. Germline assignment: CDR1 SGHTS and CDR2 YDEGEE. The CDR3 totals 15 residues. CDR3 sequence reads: CASSLPGVKGNTIYF. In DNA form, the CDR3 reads TGTGCCAGCAGCTTACCAGGGGTAAAAGGAAACACCATATATTTT.

The CDR3 nucleotides read TGTGCCAGCACCTTGGGGGGAGGGTCTGAAGCTTTCTTT. It codes for CASTLGGGSEAFF. V usage is TRBV6-1 and J usage is TRBJ1-1, with D possibly TRBD1 on 5 matching bases. In germline, CDR1 is MNHNS, CDR2 SASEGT. CDR3 length: 13 residues. Trimming shortened V by 7 bases and J by 6 bases, and 15 bases separated the two germline ends.

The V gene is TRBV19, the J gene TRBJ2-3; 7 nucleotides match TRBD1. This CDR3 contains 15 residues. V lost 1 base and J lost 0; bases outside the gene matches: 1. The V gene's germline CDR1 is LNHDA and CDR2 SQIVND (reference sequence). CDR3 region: CASSIGGQSTDTQYF. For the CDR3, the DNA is TGTGCCAGTAGTATAGGGGGACAGAGCACAGATACGCAGTATTTT.

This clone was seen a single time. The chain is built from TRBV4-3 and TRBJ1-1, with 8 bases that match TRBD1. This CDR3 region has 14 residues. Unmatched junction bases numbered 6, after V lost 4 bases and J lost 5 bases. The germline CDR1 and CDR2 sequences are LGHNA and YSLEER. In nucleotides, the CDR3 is TGCGCCAGCAGCCGACCAGGGGGCTGGACTGAAGCTTTCTTT. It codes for CASSRPGGWTEAFF.

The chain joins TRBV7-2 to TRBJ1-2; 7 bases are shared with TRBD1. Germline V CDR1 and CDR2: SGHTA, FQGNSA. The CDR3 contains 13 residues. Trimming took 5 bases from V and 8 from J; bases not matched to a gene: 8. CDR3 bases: TGTGCCAGCAGCCGAAACAGGGGCGCCGGCTACACCTTC. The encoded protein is CASSRNRGAGYTF.

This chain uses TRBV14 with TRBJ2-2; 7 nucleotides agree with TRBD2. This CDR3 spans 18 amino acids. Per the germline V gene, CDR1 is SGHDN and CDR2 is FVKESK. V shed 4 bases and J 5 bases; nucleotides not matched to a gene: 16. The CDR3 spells CASSRQDSWTGGTGELFF. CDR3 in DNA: TGTGCCAGCAGCCGCCAGGATAGTTGGACCGGGGGGACCGGGGAGCTGTTTTTT.

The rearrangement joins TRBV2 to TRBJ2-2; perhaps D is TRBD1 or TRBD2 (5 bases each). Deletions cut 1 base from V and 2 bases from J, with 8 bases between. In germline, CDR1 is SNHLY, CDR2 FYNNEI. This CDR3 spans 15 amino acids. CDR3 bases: TGTGCCAGCAGTGAAGAGAGGGGTAACACCGGGGAGCTGTTTTTT. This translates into CASSEERGNTGELFF.

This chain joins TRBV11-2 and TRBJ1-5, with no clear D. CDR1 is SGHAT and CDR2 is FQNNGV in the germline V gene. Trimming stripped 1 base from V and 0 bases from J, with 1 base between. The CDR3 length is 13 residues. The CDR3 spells CASSLVSNQPQHF. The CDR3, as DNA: TGTGCCAGCAGCTTAGTTAGCAATCAGCCCCAGCATTTT.

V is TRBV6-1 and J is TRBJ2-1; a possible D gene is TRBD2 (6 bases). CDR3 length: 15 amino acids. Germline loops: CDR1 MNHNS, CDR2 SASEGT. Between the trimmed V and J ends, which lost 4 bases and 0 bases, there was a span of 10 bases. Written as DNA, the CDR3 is TGTGCCAGCAGTGCATCCGGGAGCTCCTACAATGAGCAGTTCTTC. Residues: CASSASGSSYNEQFF.

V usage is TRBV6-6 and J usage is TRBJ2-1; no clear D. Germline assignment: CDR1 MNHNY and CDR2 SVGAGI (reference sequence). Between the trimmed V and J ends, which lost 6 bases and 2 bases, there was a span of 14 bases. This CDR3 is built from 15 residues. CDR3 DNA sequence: TGTGCCAGCAGACCGGCCGGGTTTGCCTACAATGAGCAGTTCTTC. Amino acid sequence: CASRPAGFAYNEQFF.

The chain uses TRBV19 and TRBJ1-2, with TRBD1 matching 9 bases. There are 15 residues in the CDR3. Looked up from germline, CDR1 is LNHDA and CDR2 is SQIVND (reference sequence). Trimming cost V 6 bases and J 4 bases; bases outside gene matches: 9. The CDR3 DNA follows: TGTGCCAGTAGAAAGGCCGGGACAGGGCCCTATGGCTACACCTTC. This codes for CASRKAGTGPYGYTF.

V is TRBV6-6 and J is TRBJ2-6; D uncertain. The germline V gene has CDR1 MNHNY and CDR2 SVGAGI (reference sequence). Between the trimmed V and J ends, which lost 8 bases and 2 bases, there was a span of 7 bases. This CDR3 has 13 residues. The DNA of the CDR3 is TGTGCCAGCTGGGATACTGGGGCCAACGTCCTGACTTTC. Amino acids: CASWDTGANVLTF.

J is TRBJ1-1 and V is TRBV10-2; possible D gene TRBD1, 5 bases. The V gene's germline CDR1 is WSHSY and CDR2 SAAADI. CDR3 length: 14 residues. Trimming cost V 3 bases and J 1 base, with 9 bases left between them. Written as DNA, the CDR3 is TGCGCCAGCAGTGATGGGGCCGGGAACACTGAAGCTTTCTTT. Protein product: CASSDGAGNTEAFF.

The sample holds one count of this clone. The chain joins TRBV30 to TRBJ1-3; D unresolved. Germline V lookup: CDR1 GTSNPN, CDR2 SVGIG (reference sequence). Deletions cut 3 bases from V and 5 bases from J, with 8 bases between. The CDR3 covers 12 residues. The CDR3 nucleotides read TGTGCCTGGAGCCCCGGGAGAAACACCATATATTTT. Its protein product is CAWSPGRNTIYF.

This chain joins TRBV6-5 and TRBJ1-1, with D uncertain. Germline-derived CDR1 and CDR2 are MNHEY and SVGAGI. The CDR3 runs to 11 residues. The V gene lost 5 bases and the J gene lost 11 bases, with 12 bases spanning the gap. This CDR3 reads CASSPPPGAFF. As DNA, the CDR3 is TGTGCCAGCAGTCCCCCACCTGGGGCTTTCTTT.

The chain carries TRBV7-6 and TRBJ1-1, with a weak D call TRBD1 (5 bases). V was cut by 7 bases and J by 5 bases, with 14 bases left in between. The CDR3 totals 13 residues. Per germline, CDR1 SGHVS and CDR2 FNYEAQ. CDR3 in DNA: TGTGCCAGCACCGTGGGGGTAGGAACTGAAGCTTTCTTT. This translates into CASTVGVGTEAFF.

The CDR3 DNA is TGTGCCAGCAGAAACCCCGGGACAGCTGAAGCTTTCTTT. It is translated as CASRNPGTAEAFF. The genes are TRBV6-1 and TRBJ1-1, with TRBD1 matching 7 bases. Unmatched junction bases numbered 7, after V lost 6 bases and J lost 6 bases. This CDR3 contains 13 residues. Germline values: CDR1 MNHNS, CDR2 SASEGT.

CDR3 DNA: TGTGCCAGCAGCTTAACTGATCCGCTTCAGTACTTC. This encodes CASSLTDPLQYF. The chain has TRBV7-2 and TRBJ2-4; D remains ambiguous. This CDR3 spans 12 amino acids. Trimming took off 2 bases at V and 11 bases at J, with 10 bases between the two ends. Germline CDR1 reads SGHTA; CDR2 reads FQGNSA.

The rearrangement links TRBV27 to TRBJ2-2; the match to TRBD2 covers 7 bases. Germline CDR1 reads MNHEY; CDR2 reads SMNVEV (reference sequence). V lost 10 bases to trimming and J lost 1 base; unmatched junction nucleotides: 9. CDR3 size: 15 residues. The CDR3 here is CATLIPGGNTGELFF. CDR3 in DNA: TGTGCCACCCTAATCCCGGGGGGGAACACCGGGGAGCTGTTTTTT.

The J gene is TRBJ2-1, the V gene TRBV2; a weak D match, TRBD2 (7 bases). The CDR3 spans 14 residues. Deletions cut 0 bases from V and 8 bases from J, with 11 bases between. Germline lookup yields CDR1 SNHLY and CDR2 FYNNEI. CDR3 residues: CASSEAGGRDEQFF. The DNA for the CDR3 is TGTGCCAGCAGTGAAGCGGGGGGGCGGGATGAGCAGTTCTTC.

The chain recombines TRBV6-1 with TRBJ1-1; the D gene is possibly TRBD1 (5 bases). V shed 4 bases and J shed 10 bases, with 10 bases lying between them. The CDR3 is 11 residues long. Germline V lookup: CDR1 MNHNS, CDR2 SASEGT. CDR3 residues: CASSVSGRAFF. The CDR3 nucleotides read TGTGCCAGCAGTGTCTCAGGGAGAGCTTTCTTT.

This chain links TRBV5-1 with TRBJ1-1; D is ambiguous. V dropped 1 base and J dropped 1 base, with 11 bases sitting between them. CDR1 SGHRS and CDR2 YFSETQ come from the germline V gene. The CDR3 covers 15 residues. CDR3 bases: TGCGCCAGCAGCTTGAAGCCATCGGGGAACACTGAAGCTTTCTTT. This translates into CASSLKPSGNTEAFF.